This TCR beta chain was captured in a study of PD-L1 blockade in urothelial cancer. Sequencing was performed with immunoSEQ multiplex PCR; in TCRdb, only in-frame clones are kept and a portion is missing. This repertoire shows around 100,000 clones, 85% to 90% found once; its top ten account for under 2%. This clone was found once. Time point given: pretreatment peripheral blood. With V trimmed by 0 bases and J by 1 base, 9 bases remained unmatched. This CDR3 region has 17 residues. Germline assignment: CDR1 SGHDT and CDR2 YYEEEE. Sequenced material: PBMCs, taken around atezolizumab (anti-PD-L1) treatment. The rearrangement joins TRBV5-6 to TRBJ2-5; 7 bases agree with TRBD1. The clonotype originates from a man aged 55-75 years with urothelial cancer. CDR3 DNA: TGTGCCAGCAGCTTGGAAGTAGGACAGGTATTCCAAGAGACCCAGTACTTC. Translating gives CASSLEVGQVFQETQYF.